Below, 18 T cell receptor beta chains from the same sample are listed, as sequenced in a study of blood T cell repertoires in COVID-19. Assay used: immunoSEQ multiplex PCR; TCRdb lists only in-frame clones, some missing. Found here are around 140,000 clones, 88% of them singletons; the top ten hold approximately 1.8%. Sequenced: peripheral blood. These receptors originate from a man between 70 and 80 years old with acute or convalescent COVID-19.

J is TRBJ2-7 and V is TRBV6-2 or TRBV6-3; D possibly corresponds to TRBD1 (7 bases). The V and J ends lost 2 bases and 4 bases respectively, with 15 bases between them. CDR3 size: 15 residues. The germline CDR1 and CDR2 sequences are MNHEY and SVGEGT. CDR3 region: CASSYGGAGQYEQYF. The CDR3, as DNA: TGTGCCAGCAGTTACGGCGGTGCGGGACAGTACGAGCAGTACTTC.

CDR3 region: CAISEFRLEAGYGYTF. The CDR3 bases are TGTGCCATCAGTGAGTTCCGATTGGAGGCGGGATATGGCTACACCTTC. This chain links TRBV10-3 with TRBJ1-2, with D uncertain. CDR3 length equals 16 residues. The germline CDR1 and CDR2 sequences are ENHRY and SYGVKD. Trimming pared 1 base from V and 5 bases from J, leaving 17 bases between.

The chain employs TRBV13 and TRBJ1-6; 8 nucleotides line up with TRBD1. The CDR3 extends over 18 amino acids. Germline V gene data show CDR1 as PRHDT and CDR2 as FYEKMQ (reference sequence). The V and J ends lost 5 bases and 5 bases, in that order; junction bases with no gene match: 14. For the CDR3, the DNA is TGTGCCAGCAGCCCCAGGGGATTGGACAGGGAGAATAATTCACCCCTCCACTTT. It is translated as CASSPRGLDRENNSPLHF.

This chain connects TRBV7-9 to TRBJ1-1; D perhaps matches TRBD1 (5 bases). This CDR3 contains 14 residues. V was clipped by 3 bases and J by 6 bases, with 14 bases between them. Germline CDR1 is SEHNR and CDR2 is FQNEAQ (reference sequence). The CDR3 loop is CASSLTAAQAEAFF. The CDR3 region has the DNA TGTGCCAGCAGCTTGACAGCCGCCCAAGCTGAAGCTTTCTTT.

This clone was observed a handful of times. V gene TRBV7-2 combines with J gene TRBJ2-3; TRBD2 might be the D (6 bases). V was cut by 6 bases and J by 1 base, with 14 bases left in between. The CDR3 length is 15 residues. Germline CDR1 and CDR2: SGHTA and FQGNSA. The CDR3 here is CASSFVAEGTDTQYF. CDR3 coding DNA: TGTGCCAGCAGTTTTGTAGCGGAAGGCACAGATACGCAGTATTTT.

The DNA for the CDR3 is TGTGCCAGCAGTGAATATCTAGGCGTAGACATTCAGTACTTC. Protein: CASSEYLGVDIQYF. The chain is built from TRBV25-1 and TRBJ2-4; D is uncertain. Germline V gene sequence: CDR1 MGHDK, CDR2 SYGVNS. CDR3 length equals 14 residues. Between the trimmed V and J ends, which lost 0 bases and 8 bases, there was a span of 11 bases.

The genes are TRBV20-1 and TRBJ1-2; the match to TRBD1 covers 7 bases. The CDR3 is made up of 11 amino acids. Germline-derived CDR1 and CDR2 are DFQATT and SNEGSKA (reference sequence). J was trimmed by 6 bases and V by 3 bases; bases with no gene match: 1. CDR3 DNA sequence: TGCAGTGCTAGTACAGGGGATGGCTACACCTTC. It specifies CSASTGDGYTF.

V is TRBV28 and J is TRBJ2-7, with 7 nucleotides matching TRBD2. This CDR3 spans 14 amino acids. With 2 bases clipped from V and 2 bases from J, the junction kept 3 bases outside the gene matches. Germline-derived CDR1 and CDR2 are MDHEN and SYDVKM. CDR3 amino acids: CASSLSGATYEQYF. The CDR3 DNA reads TGTGCCAGCAGTTTAAGCGGGGCCACCTACGAGCAGTACTTC.

The J gene is TRBJ2-2, the V gene TRBV10-2; 8 bases align to TRBD2. CDR3 length equals 14 residues. V was clipped by 6 bases and J by 0 bases; unmatched bases: 0. Looked up from germline, CDR1 is WSHSY and CDR2 is SAAADI. The CDR3 sequence is CASRGLANTGELFF. The CDR3 nucleotides are TGCGCCAGCAGGGGACTAGCGAACACCGGGGAGCTGTTTTTT.

V usage is TRBV19 and J usage is TRBJ1-2; 12 bases fit TRBD1. This CDR3 has 15 amino acids. The V gene's germline CDR1 is LNHDA and CDR2 SQIVND (reference sequence). V gave up 5 bases and J gave up 7 bases; unmatched junction bases: 8. The CDR3 nucleotides are TGTGCCAGTAGTGGAACCGGGACAGGGGGCTCTGGCTACACCTTC. Protein product: CASSGTGTGGSGYTF.

The genes are TRBV7-9 and TRBJ2-1; D unresolved. The CDR3 spans 15 residues. Deletions cut 1 base from V and 0 bases from J, with 7 bases between. Per the germline V gene, CDR1 is SEHNR and CDR2 is FQNEAQ (reference sequence). CDR3 loop: CASSLVGVSYNEQFF. CDR3 bases: TGTGCCAGCAGCTTAGTAGGAGTCTCCTACAATGAGCAGTTCTTC.

In its sample, this clone was seen once. The chain couples TRBV2 to TRBJ1-6; D is unresolved. The V gene lost 4 bases and the J gene lost 7 bases, with 8 bases spanning the gap. The CDR3 length is 13 residues. CDR1 and CDR2 from the germline V gene are SNHLY and FYNNEI. The DNA of the CDR3 is TGTGCCAGCAGTGGGCGGCCCAATTCACCCCTCCACTTT. As protein: CASSGRPNSPLHF.

The rearrangement uses TRBV6-6 and TRBJ1-1; D gene uncertain. The V gene lost 6 bases and the J gene lost 3 bases, with 11 bases spanning the gap. Germline V CDR1 and CDR2: MNHNY, SVGAGI (reference sequence). There are 13 residues in the CDR3. In DNA form, the CDR3 reads TGTGCCAGCAGGGTAGGGAGGGACACTGAAGCTTTCTTT. Protein sequence: CASRVGRDTEAFF.

The CDR3 is CASSVAPSGSWNEQFF. In DNA, the CDR3 is TGTGCCAGCAGCGTAGCGCCTAGCGGGAGCTGGAATGAGCAGTTCTTC. V gene TRBV9 combines with J gene TRBJ2-1; 10 nucleotides align to TRBD2. Germline V gives CDR1 SGDLS, CDR2 YYNGEE. V shed 0 bases and J 7 bases; nucleotides not matched to a gene: 7. The CDR3 totals 16 residues.

The chain combines TRBV16 with TRBJ1-1; D might be TRBD1 (6 bases). Germline values: CDR1 KGHSY, CDR2 FQNENV. V was shortened by 4 bases and J by 6 bases, with 12 bases between the two germline ends. The CDR3 consists of 13 residues. The CDR3 protein is CASSPQGWAEAFF. CDR3 nucleotides: TGTGCCAGCAGCCCACAGGGTTGGGCTGAAGCTTTCTTT.

V gene TRBV19 combines with J gene TRBJ2-1, with 9 bases that match TRBD1. Trimming cost V 0 bases and J 9 bases; bases outside gene matches: 6. The CDR3 consists of 15 residues. Germline V gene lookup returns CDR1 LNHDA and CDR2 SQIVND (reference sequence). CDR3: CASSIEGTGYIEQFF. CDR3 DNA: TGTGCCAGTAGTATAGAAGGGACAGGGTATATTGAGCAGTTCTTC.

This chain joins TRBV4-1 and TRBJ2-7, with D uncertain. From germline, CDR1 is MGHRA and CDR2 YSYEKL. The CDR3 has 15 residues. V was trimmed by 1 base and J by 0 bases, leaving 10 bases between them. CDR3 sequence: CASSQAPSGSYEQYF. CDR3 sequence (DNA): TGCGCCAGCAGCCAAGCCCCCAGTGGCTCCTACGAGCAGTACTTC.

The V gene is TRBV29-1, the J gene TRBJ1-1; D ambiguous. Germline V gene data show CDR1 as SQVTM and CDR2 as ANQGSEA. The CDR3 sequence is 13 residues long. The V and J ends lost 4 bases and 1 base respectively, with 10 bases between them. The CDR3: CSVVTGRNTEAFF. DNA for the CDR3: TGCAGCGTTGTTACGGGGAGGAACACTGAAGCTTTCTTT.